The clone carrying this T cell receptor beta chain was counted many times. This sample stems from a study of T-cell reconstitution after alpha-beta-depleted transplantation in children. A TCRbeta library incorporating unique molecular identifiers was prepared. MiXCR, applied by TCRdb to the PCR reads, yields one record per CDR3 protein. Of hundreds of thousands of distinct CDR3 sequences detected, roughly a tenth appear once; the ten largest clones hold less than 9%. The clonotype originates from a boy in the first two years of life with acute myeloid leukemia, due to receive a stem cell transplant. The starting material was PBMCs, obtained before TCRalphabeta/CD19-depleted stem cell transplant.

CDR3 nucleotides: TGCAGCGTGGGACAGGGGGCCTTGGGTGAAAAACTGTTTTTT. Translated: CSVGQGALGEKLFF. This chain links TRBV29-1 with TRBJ1-4, with 12 positions matching TRBD1. The V gene end was trimmed by 6 bases and the J gene end by 7 bases; junction bases not matched to a gene: 6. Germline CDR1 is SQVTM and CDR2 is ANQGSEA. This CDR3 contains 14 residues.